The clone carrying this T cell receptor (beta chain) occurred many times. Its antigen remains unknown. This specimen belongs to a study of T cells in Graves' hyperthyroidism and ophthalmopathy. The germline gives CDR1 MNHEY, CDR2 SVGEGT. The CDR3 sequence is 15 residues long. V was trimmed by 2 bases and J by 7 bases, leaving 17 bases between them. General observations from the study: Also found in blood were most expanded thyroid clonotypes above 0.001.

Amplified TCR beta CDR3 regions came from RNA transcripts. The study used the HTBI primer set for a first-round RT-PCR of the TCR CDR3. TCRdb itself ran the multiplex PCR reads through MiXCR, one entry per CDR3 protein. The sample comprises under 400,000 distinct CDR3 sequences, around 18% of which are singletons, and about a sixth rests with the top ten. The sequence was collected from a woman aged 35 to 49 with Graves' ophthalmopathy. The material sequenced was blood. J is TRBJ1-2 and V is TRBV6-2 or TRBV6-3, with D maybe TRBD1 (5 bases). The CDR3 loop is CASSYHGARILGYTF. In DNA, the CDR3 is TGTGCCAGCAGTTACCATGGGGCGCGGATTCTTGGCTACACCTTC.